This entry lists 25 T cell receptor beta chains sequenced from one sample in a study of tumor-infiltrating lymphocytes in primary liver carcinoma. Constant-region priming of around 490 ng total RNA yielded TCR beta cDNA. Amplification in three nested multiplex PCR rounds with slightly modified ARM-PCR gave rise to TCR beta libraries. Researchers ran the first two PCR rounds for approximately 9 cycles each with TRBV1-TRBV30 forward primers and a C-beta reverse primer. TCRdb fed the multiplex PCR reads into MiXCR, producing one record per CDR3 protein. The sample shows 100,000 to 150,000 distinct CDR3 sequences, 64% of them seen only once. Co-extracted RNA and DNA came from roughly 20-30 mg of unsorted bulk tissue. The sequencing input was liver tumor tissue from sampling region 3. The sample's subset: tumor region T3, left-lateral pole. The receptors stem from a woman aged 60-70 years with primary liver carcinoma and hepatitis B virus infection.

This clonotype was seen ten or more times. V gene TRBV10-1 combines with J gene TRBJ2-4; D unresolved. Trimming took off 10 bases at V and 7 bases at J, with 11 bases between the two ends. Per germline, CDR1 WNHNN and CDR2 SYGVQD (reference sequence). The CDR3 contains 11 residues. DNA for the CDR3: TGCGCCACCCAACCCAGGAACATTCAGTACTTC. Its protein product is CATQPRNIQYF.

Note on this clonotype: A read error may account for a junction end that differs from germline. The chain combines TRBV28 with TRBJ2-2, with TRBD2 as a possible D gene (7 bases). This CDR3 is built from 15 residues. The germline V gene has CDR1 MDHEN and CDR2 SYDVKM. The CDR3 nucleotides read TGTACCAGCAGCGTAGCGGGCGGGGGCACCGGGGAGCTGTTCTTT. Translated, it gives CTSSVAGGGTGELFF.

This clonotype turned up a few times. One base away lies a much larger clone, so this may be a sequencing read error. The chain is built from TRBV6-5 and TRBJ2-3; the D call may be TRBD1 or TRBD2 (5 bases each). CDR1 is MNHEY and CDR2 is SVGAGI in the germline V gene. The CDR3 has 15 amino acids. CDR3 DNA: TGTGCCAGCAGTTACCGGGACCACCGCACAGATAGGCAGTATTTT. Translated: CASSYRDHRTDRQYF.

As to this clonotype: The junction departs from the called germline gene at one end, perhaps through a read error. The CDR3 bases are TGTGCCATCAGCGCCAGGACAGGGACTCCTGGGGCCAACGCCCTGACTTTC. Protein sequence: CAISARTGTPGANALTF. The V and J genes are TRBV11-1 and TRBJ2-6; 8 bases fit TRBD1. Per germline, CDR1 SGHAT and CDR2 FQDESV (reference sequence). The CDR3 totals 17 residues.

This clonotype came up many times. The chain has TRBV4-1 and TRBJ1-5; D might be TRBD1 (5 bases). CDR3 length equals 14 residues. Trimming removed 1 base at V and 5 bases at J, with 9 bases between. Germline V gene data show CDR1 as MGHRA and CDR2 as YSYEKL. For the CDR3, the DNA is TGCGCCAGCAGCCAAGCCCCACAGGATCAGCCCCAGCATTTT. The encoded protein is CASSQAPQDQPQHF.

With regard to this clonotype: The junction departs from germline at one end; a sequencing error may be responsible. The chain employs TRBV5-1 and TRBJ2-1; a weak D match, TRBD2 (6 bases). The germline V gene has CDR1 SGHRS and CDR2 YFSETQ. The CDR3 totals 14 residues. The CDR3 loop reads CASSFSGCRNEQFF. CDR3 coding DNA: TGCGCAAGCAGCTTCAGCGGGTGTCGGAATGAGCAGTTCTTC.

On this clonotype: Given a much more abundant clone one base away, this may be a read error. The rearrangement uses TRBV5-4 and TRBJ2-7; the D call may be TRBD1 or TRBD2 (5 bases each). Germline V lookup: CDR1 SGHNT, CDR2 YYREEE (reference sequence). The CDR3 loop spans 15 amino acids. The CDR3 DNA is TGTACCAGCAGCTCGCTTTCAGGGAGCTCCTACGAGCAGTACTTC. It is translated as CTSSSLSGSSYEQYF.

Worth noting for this clonotype: A clone one base away is much larger, so this may be a read error. The chain has TRBV6-5 and TRBJ1-5; 10 positions match TRBD1. The germline CDR1 and CDR2 sequences are MNHEY and SVGAGI. V lost 5 bases, J lost 9 bases, and 7 bases stayed unmatched. The CDR3 has 14 residues. CDR3: CASSTTGGKPPQHF. The CDR3 DNA reads TGTGCCAGCAGTACGACAGGGGGCAAGCCGCCCCAGCATTTT.

Points on this clonotype: A much more abundant neighbour one base away suggests this may be a read error. The rearrangement links TRBV10-2 to TRBJ1-1; tentatively, D is TRBD1 (6 bases). CDR1 and CDR2 (germline): WSHSY, SAAADI. CDR3 size: 14 residues. The CDR3 spells CASSEQGMNTETFF. The CDR3 DNA reads TGCGCCAGCAGTGAGCAGGGGATGAACACTGAAACTTTCTTT.

As for this clonotype: One end of the junction does not line up with germline, which may come from a read error. The chain couples TRBV11-3 to TRBJ2-3; D is unresolved. Germline assignment: CDR1 SGHNT and CDR2 YENEEA. The CDR3 contains 14 residues. CDR3 in DNA: TGTCCCAGCAGCCATCGGATAGGCACAGATACACAGTATTTT. It encodes CPSSHRIGTDTQYF.

At least ten counts were recorded for this clonotype. The gene calls are TRBV6-7 and TRBJ2-7; 13 nucleotides align to TRBD2. TRBV6-7 is designated an ORF whose function remains uncertain. With V trimmed by 4 bases and J by 7 bases, 22 bases remained unmatched. The CDR3 sequence is 20 residues long. CDR3 nucleotides: TGTGCCAGCAGTTCACCGGTGCCCCTCGGACTAGCGGGAGACATACGAGAGCAGTACTTC. Translation: CASSSPVPLGLAGDIREQYF.

Turning to this clonotype: A single base separates this from a much larger clone, so it may be a read error. V gene TRBV14 combines with J gene TRBJ2-5; no clear D. Per germline, CDR1 SGHDN and CDR2 FVKESK. V was clipped by 11 bases and J by 3 bases, with 7 bases between them. The CDR3 covers 10 residues. The CDR3 spells CAGFEETQYF. The DNA for the CDR3 is TGTGCCGGCTTCGAAGAGACCCAGTACTTC.

As for this clonotype: Likely a read error: the CDR3 ends without its conserved phenylalanine or tryptophan. The rearrangement joins TRBV6-1 to TRBJ2-7; 9 bases are a match to TRBD2. In germline, CDR1 is MNHNS, CDR2 SASEGT. The CDR3 runs 15 residues. CDR3 sequence reads: CASSHLAGGGYKQYS. CDR3 DNA: TGTGCCAGCAGTCATCTCGCGGGAGGGGGCTACAAGCAGTACTCC.

In its sample, this clonotype was seen once. A read error is likely, as this CDR3 ends without the conserved phenylalanine or tryptophan. V and J are TRBV29-1 and TRBJ2-7; no reliable D call. In germline, CDR1 is SQVTM, CDR2 ANQGSEA. The V gene lost 3 bases and the J gene lost 2 bases, with 14 bases spanning the gap. This CDR3 comprises 14 residues. The CDR3 here is CSVDSGIPPYEQYL. The CDR3 DNA reads as TGCAGCGTTGATTCCGGTATTCCTCCCTACGAGCAGTACTTG.

Of note for this clonotype: The final CDR3 position lacks the conserved phenylalanine or tryptophan, pointing to a likely read error. The chain joins TRBV29-1 to TRBJ2-5; a weak D match, TRBD1 (6 bases). Germline values: CDR1 SQVTM, CDR2 ANQGSEA. The CDR3 runs 13 residues. The CDR3 protein is CSVGGRGKETQYS. In DNA, the CDR3 is TGCAGCGTTGGGGGGCGCGGTAAAGAGACTCAGTACTCC.

On this clonotype itself: A much larger clone is a single base away; this may be a read error. The V call is TRBV5-6, the J call TRBJ2-7; 8 nucleotides align to TRBD2. Germline CDR1 is SGHDT and CDR2 is YYEEEE. This CDR3 region has 13 residues. The CDR3 coding sequence is TGTGCCACCAGCTCCAGCGGGAGACACGAGCAGTACTTC. Encoded protein: CATSSSGRHEQYF.

The chain links TRBV28 to TRBJ2-4, with 9 bases fitting TRBD1. Germline V gives CDR1 MDHEN, CDR2 SYDVKM. The CDR3 consists of 15 residues. The J segment lost 0 bases and the V segment lost 6 bases, leaving 3 bases of the junction unmatched. CDR3: CASRTGGLAKNIQYF. The CDR3 coding sequence is TGTGCCAGCAGGACAGGGGGTCTAGCCAAAAACATTCAGTACTTC.

On this clonotype: With a much larger clone just one base away, this may be a read error. The V call is TRBV5-1, the J call TRBJ2-1; D is unclear. The CDR3 is 14 amino acids. Germline CDR1 reads SGHRS; CDR2 reads YFSETQ. V was cut by 3 bases and J by 7 bases, with 14 bases left in between. CDR3 bases: TGCGCCAGCAGCTCGGTAGTGCAAACGAATGAGCAGTTCTTC. Amino acid sequence: CASSSVVQTNEQFF.

The genes are TRBV5-1 and TRBJ2-7; D gene uncertain. This CDR3 has 14 residues. V lost 1 base and J lost 12, with 20 bases in between. Germline-derived CDR1 and CDR2 are SGHRS and YFSETQ. In nucleotides, the CDR3 is TGCGCCAGCAGCTTGTTATCACAAGGCTACGAACGGTACTTC. This codes for CASSLLSQGYERYF.

This clonotype was picked up one time. The genes are TRBV11-2 and TRBJ2-2; weak D call: TRBD2 (6 bases). This CDR3 comprises 16 residues. Germline V CDR1 and CDR2: SGHAT, FQNNGV. V was clipped by 1 base and J by 0 bases, with 9 bases between them. The CDR3 protein is CASSLAGVTNTGELFF. The DNA for the CDR3 is TGTGCCAGCAGCTTAGCGGGAGTGACGAACACCGGGGAGCTGTTTTTT. The full variable domain, its missing parts supplied by reference TRBV11-2 and TRBJ2-2, is EAGVAQSPRYKIIEKRQSVAFWCNPISGHATLYWYQQILGQGPKLLIQFQNNGVVDDSQLPKDRFSAERLKGVDSTLKIQPAKLEDSAVYLCASSLAGVTNTGELFFGEGSRLTVL.

This clonotype came up many times. This sequence joins TRBV5-4 and TRBJ2-1; D uncertain. Germline V lookup: CDR1 SGHNT, CDR2 YYREEE (reference sequence). V was cut by 4 bases and J by 4 bases, with 18 bases left in between. This CDR3 region has 16 residues. CDR3 protein: CASSPDSRVSYNEQFF. The CDR3 region has the DNA TGTGCCAGCAGCCCCGACTCAAGGGTGTCGTACAATGAGCAGTTCTTC.

A note on this clonotype: The junction departs from germline at one end; a sequencing error may be responsible. The genes are TRBV11-2 and TRBJ2-3; tentative D call: TRBD1 (5 bases). The CDR3 has 13 amino acids. The germline CDR1 and CDR2 sequences are SGHAT and FQNNGV. CDR3 region: CASSLLTTGTQYF. The CDR3 DNA reads TGTGCCAGCAGCCTCCTCACCACAGGTACGCAGTATTTT. Full variable domain (missing parts from reference TRBV11-2 and TRBJ2-3): EAGVAQSPRYKIIEKRQSVAFWCNPISGHATLYWYQQILGQGPKLLIQFQNNGVVDDSQLPKDRFSAERLKGVDSTLKIQPAKLEDSAVYLCASSLLTTGTQYFGPGTRLTVL.

This clonotype was found once. This may be a read error, as it is one base from a much larger clone. V is TRBV5-1 and J is TRBJ2-1; possible D gene TRBD1, 6 bases. This CDR3 has 15 amino acids. Germline V gene data show CDR1 as SGHRS and CDR2 as YFSETQ. With 7 bases removed from V and 5 bases from J, the gap between germline ends came to 19 bases. CDR3 protein: CASAPDLAGDNEQFF. The CDR3 DNA sequence: TGCGCCAGCGCCCCGGACCTGGCAGGGGACAATGAGCAGTTCTTC.

In its sample, this clonotype ranks as medium-sized. The genes are TRBV11-2 and TRBJ2-1; D remains ambiguous. Per the germline V gene, CDR1 is SGHAT and CDR2 is FQNNGV. The CDR3 runs 13 residues. Trimming pared 6 bases from V and 3 bases from J, leaving 9 bases between. The CDR3 nucleotides read TGTGCCAGCAGTCGCGAAAACTACAATGAGCAGTTCTTC. Residues: CASSRENYNEQFF. The whole variable domain, filled in from reference TRBV11-2 and TRBJ2-1, reads EAGVAQSPRYKIIEKRQSVAFWCNPISGHATLYWYQQILGQGPKLLIQFQNNGVVDDSQLPKDRFSAERLKGVDSTLKIQPAKLEDSAVYLCASSRENYNEQFFGPGTRLTVL.

This clonotype was detected a few times. This clone may be a read error of a much larger clone one base away. The V gene is TRBV11-3, the J gene TRBJ2-1; D not resolved. The germline V gene encodes CDR1 SGHNT and CDR2 YENEEA. The CDR3 runs to 14 residues. The CDR3 DNA reads as TGTGCCAGCATCTTAGGCGTCTCGAACAATGAGCAGTTCTTC. It codes for CASILGVSNNEQFF.